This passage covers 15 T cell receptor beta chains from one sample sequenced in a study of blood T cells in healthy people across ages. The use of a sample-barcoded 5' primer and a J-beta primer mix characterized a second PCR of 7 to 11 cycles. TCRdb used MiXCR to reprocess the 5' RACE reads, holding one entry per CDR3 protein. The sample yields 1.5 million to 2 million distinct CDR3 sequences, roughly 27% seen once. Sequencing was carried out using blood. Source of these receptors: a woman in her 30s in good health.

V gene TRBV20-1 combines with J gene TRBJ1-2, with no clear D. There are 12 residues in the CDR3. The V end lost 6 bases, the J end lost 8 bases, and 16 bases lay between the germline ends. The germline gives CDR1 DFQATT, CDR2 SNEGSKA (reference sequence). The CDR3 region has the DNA TGCAGTGCCGCAGGAGGCGCGGAGGGCTACACCTTC. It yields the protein CSAAGGAEGYTF.

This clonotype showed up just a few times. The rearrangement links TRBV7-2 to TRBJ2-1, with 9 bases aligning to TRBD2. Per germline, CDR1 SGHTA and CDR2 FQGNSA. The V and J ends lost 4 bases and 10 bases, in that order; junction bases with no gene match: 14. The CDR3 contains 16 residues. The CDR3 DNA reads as TGTGCCAGCAGCTCCCCAGCGGGGGGCCCCTCCGGGGAGCAGTTCTTC. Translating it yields CASSSPAGGPSGEQFF.

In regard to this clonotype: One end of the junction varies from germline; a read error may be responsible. The CDR3, as DNA: TGCACCAGCAGCCAAGCGGTAGCGGCCTACAATGAGCAGTTCTTC. Protein product: CTSSQAVAAYNEQFF. The genes are TRBV4-1 and TRBJ2-1; D perhaps matches TRBD2 (6 bases). Germline V CDR1 and CDR2: MGHRA, YSYEKL. CDR3 length: 15 amino acids.

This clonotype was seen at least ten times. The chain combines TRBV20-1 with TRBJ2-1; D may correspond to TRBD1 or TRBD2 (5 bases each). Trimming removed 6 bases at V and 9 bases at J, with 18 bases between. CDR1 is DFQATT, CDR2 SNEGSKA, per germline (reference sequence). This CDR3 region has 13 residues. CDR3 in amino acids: CSARDAKKGEQFF. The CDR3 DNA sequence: TGCAGTGCCAGGGACGCCAAAAAGGGTGAGCAGTTCTTC.

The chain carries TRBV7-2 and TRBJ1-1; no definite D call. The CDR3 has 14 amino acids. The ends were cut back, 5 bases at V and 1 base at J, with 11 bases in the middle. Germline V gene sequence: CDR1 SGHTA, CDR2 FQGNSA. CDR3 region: CASSNRRRNTEAFF. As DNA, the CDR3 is TGTGCCAGCAGCAATCGACGGAGGAACACTGAAGCTTTCTTT.

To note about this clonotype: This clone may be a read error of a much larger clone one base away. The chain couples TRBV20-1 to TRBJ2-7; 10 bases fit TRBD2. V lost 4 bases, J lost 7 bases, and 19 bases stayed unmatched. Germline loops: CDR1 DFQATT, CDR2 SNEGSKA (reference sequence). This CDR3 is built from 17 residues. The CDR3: CSANLAGGRAALNEQYF. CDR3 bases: TGCAGTGCTAATTTAGCGGGGGGCCGGGCCGCCCTCAATGAGCAGTACTTC.

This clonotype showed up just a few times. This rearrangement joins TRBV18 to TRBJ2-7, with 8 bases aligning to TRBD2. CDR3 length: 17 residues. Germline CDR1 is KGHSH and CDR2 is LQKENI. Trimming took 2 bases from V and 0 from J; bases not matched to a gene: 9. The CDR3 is CASSPSWGRGGSYEQYF. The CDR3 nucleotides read TGTGCCAGCTCACCATCTTGGGGCCGGGGGGGCTCCTACGAGCAGTACTTC.

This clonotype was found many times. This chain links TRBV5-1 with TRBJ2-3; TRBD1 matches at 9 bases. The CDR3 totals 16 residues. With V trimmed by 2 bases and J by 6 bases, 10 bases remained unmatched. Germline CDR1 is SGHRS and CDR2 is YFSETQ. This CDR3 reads CASSFLPGQGKDTQYF. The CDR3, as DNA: TGCGCCAGCAGCTTCTTACCGGGACAGGGAAAGGATACGCAGTATTTT.

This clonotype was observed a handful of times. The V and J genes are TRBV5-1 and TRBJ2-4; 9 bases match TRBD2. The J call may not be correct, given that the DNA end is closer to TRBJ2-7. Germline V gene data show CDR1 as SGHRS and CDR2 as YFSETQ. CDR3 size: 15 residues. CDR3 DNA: TGCGCCAGCAGCCTCTCTGGCGGGAGGGGCTACGAGCAGTACTTC. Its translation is CASSLSGGRGYEQYF.

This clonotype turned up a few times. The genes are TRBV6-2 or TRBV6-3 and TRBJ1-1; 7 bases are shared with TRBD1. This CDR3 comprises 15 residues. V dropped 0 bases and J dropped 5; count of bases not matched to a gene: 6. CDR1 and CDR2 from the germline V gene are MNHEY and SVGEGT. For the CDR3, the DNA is TGTGCCAGCAGTTACTCGGCAGGGGGAAGGACTGAAGCTTTCTTT. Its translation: CASSYSAGGRTEAFF.

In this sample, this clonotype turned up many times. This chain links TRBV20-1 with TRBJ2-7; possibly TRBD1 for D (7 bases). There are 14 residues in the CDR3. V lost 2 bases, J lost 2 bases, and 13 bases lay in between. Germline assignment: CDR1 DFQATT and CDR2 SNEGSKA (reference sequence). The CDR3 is CSARQQGGPYEQYF. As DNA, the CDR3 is TGCAGTGCTAGACAGCAGGGGGGTCCCTACGAGCAGTACTTC.

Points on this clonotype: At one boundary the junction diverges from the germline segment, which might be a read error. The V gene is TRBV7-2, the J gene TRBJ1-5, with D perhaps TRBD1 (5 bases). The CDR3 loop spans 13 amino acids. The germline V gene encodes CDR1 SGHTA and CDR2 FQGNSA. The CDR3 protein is CVSSLGGEQPQHF. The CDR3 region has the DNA TGTGTCAGCAGCTTGGGGGGAGAGCAGCCCCAGCATTTT.

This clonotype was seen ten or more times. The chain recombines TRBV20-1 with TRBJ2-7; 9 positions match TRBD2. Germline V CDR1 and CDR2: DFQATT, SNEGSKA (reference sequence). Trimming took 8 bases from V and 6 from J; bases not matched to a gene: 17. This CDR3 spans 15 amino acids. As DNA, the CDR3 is TGCAGTCTTAGCCCACATAGCGGGAGCGTAATCGAGCAGTACTTC. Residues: CSLSPHSGSVIEQYF.

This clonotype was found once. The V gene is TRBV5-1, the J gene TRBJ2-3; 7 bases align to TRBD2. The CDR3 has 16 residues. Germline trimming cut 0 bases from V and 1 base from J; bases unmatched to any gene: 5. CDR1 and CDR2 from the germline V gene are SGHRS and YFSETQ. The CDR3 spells CASSLGERGRTDTQYF. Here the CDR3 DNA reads TGCGCCAGCAGCTTGGGCGAGCGGGGCCGCACAGATACGCAGTATTTT.

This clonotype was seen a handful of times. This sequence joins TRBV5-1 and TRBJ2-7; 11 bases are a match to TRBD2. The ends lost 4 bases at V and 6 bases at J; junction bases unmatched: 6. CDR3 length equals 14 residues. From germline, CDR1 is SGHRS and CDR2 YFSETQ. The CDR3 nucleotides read TGCGCCAGCAGCAAGTCTAGCGGGAGGATCGAGCAGTACTTC. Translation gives CASSKSSGRIEQYF.